Following are 29 T cell receptor beta chains from one sample sequenced in a study of T-cell reconstitution after alpha-beta-depleted transplantation in children. The TCRbeta library incorporated unique molecular identifiers. MiXCR, applied by TCRdb to the PCR reads, yields one record per CDR3 protein. The sample includes some 450,000 distinct CDR3 sequences, 43% of them seen just once. This material consisted of PBMCs, taken before TCRalphabeta/CD19-depleted stem cell transplant. These receptors came from a girl aged 2-9 years with aplastic anemia, due to receive a stem cell transplant.

This clonotype appeared once. Being one base from a much bigger clone, this may be a read error. The chain couples TRBV11-1 to TRBJ1-3; no firm D call. The V gene's germline CDR1 is SGHAT and CDR2 FQDESV (reference sequence). CDR3 length: 13 amino acids. CDR3 sequence: CASSPLDGNSIYF. The DNA for the CDR3 is TGTGCCAGCAGCCCCCTGGACGGAAACTCCATATATTTT.

The J gene is TRBJ2-3, the V gene TRBV20-1, with TRBD1 matching over 7 bases. The trim removed 5 bases at V and 3 bases at J, leaving 8 bases unmatched. CDR1 DFQATT and CDR2 SNEGSKA come from the germline V gene (reference sequence). The CDR3 is made up of 14 amino acids. The CDR3 protein is CSAYDRVRTDTQYF. The CDR3 nucleotides read TGCAGTGCTTACGACAGGGTGAGGACAGATACGCAGTATTTT.

This clonotype occurred many times. The rearrangement uses TRBV5-1 and TRBJ2-4, with TRBD2 as a possible D gene (6 bases). V was trimmed by 5 bases and J by 2 bases, leaving 11 bases between them. CDR3 length: 14 residues. The germline CDR1 and CDR2 sequences are SGHRS and YFSETQ. The DNA of the CDR3 is TGCGCCAGCAGGCGGGACGTGTCCAAAAACATTCAGTACTTC. Residues: CASRRDVSKNIQYF.

Worth noting for this clonotype: This may be a read error, as it is one base from a much larger clone. V gene TRBV28 combines with J gene TRBJ2-5, with D possibly being TRBD1 (5 bases). The CDR3 runs 13 residues. V lost 3 bases and J lost 4, with 9 bases in between. Germline-derived CDR1 and CDR2 are MDHEN and SYDVKM. CDR3 coding DNA: TGTGCCAGCAGTTTGGCAGGGCTAGAGACCCAGTACTTC. This gives the protein CASSLAGLETQYF.

This chain links TRBV20-1 with TRBJ2-7; 8 positions match TRBD2. Per the germline V gene, CDR1 is DFQATT and CDR2 is SNEGSKA (reference sequence). The junction had 14 bases not matched to a gene; V was cut back by 4 bases and J by 6 bases. This CDR3 region has 15 residues. CDR3 sequence: CSAKAPLSGNGEQYF. CDR3 nucleotides: TGCAGTGCTAAGGCCCCTCTTAGCGGGAATGGCGAGCAGTACTTC.

The gene calls are TRBV2 and TRBJ2-5; no clear D. Germline lookup yields CDR1 SNHLY and CDR2 FYNNEI. Trimming removed 7 bases from V and 5 bases from J, with 14 bases in between. The CDR3 consists of 13 residues. The CDR3 sequence is CASNRNVGETQYF. The CDR3 nucleotides read TGTGCCAGCAATCGAAACGTAGGGGAGACCCAGTACTTC.

CDR3 sequence (DNA): TGCAGTGCCCTCTGGGCCTCCTACGAGCAGTACTTC. It translates to CSALWASYEQYF. V and J are TRBV20-1 and TRBJ2-7; D gene unclear. V was pared by 6 bases and J by 0 bases, with 9 bases between. The CDR3 sequence is 12 residues long. Germline values: CDR1 DFQATT, CDR2 SNEGSKA (reference sequence).

The chain has TRBV18 and TRBJ2-7; no clear D gene. CDR1 is KGHSH, CDR2 LQKENI, per germline. There are 14 residues in the CDR3. V lost 0 bases and J lost 1, with 7 bases in between. The CDR3 nucleotides read TGTGCCAGCTCACCACCGTGGGGTTCCTACGAGCAGTACTTC. Amino acids: CASSPPWGSYEQYF.

CDR3 protein: CSVHPDRGISGRSYNEQFF. The CDR3 bases are TGCAGCGTTCATCCGGACAGGGGGATTAGCGGGAGGTCCTACAATGAGCAGTTCTTC. The J gene is TRBJ2-1, the V gene TRBV29-1; D assignment may be TRBD1 or TRBD2 (10 bases each). This CDR3 spans 19 amino acids. CDR1 and CDR2 from the germline V gene are SQVTM and ANQGSEA. V gave up 5 bases and J gave up 1 base, with 27 bases separating them.

Written as DNA, the CDR3 is TGCAGTGCTAGAGAGGGCTATTACTACGAGCAGTACTTC. It is translated as CSAREGYYYEQYF. V usage is TRBV20-1 and J usage is TRBJ2-7; D is unclear. Trimming pared 0 bases from V and 3 bases from J, leaving 9 bases between. The CDR3 sequence is 13 residues long. Per the germline V gene, CDR1 is DFQATT and CDR2 is SNEGSKA (reference sequence).

The V gene is TRBV20-1, the J gene TRBJ2-1; D is unresolved. With 5 bases removed from V and 6 bases from J, the gap between germline ends came to 11 bases. CDR3 length: 12 amino acids. Looked up from germline, CDR1 is DFQATT and CDR2 is SNEGSKA (reference sequence). CDR3 bases: TGCAGTGCTTCCCATCGAGGCAATGAGCAGTTCTTC. This sequence encodes CSASHRGNEQFF.

The chain has TRBV12-3 or TRBV12-4 and TRBJ1-2; the match to TRBD1 covers 7 bases. This CDR3 is 15 amino acids long. V lost 4 bases to trimming and J lost 4 bases; unmatched junction nucleotides: 9. The CDR3 loop reads CASSSTQGLGYGYTF. The CDR3 bases are TGTGCCAGCAGTTCAACACAGGGGCTGGGCTATGGCTACACCTTC.

At least ten counts were recorded for this clonotype. This chain connects TRBV5-1 to TRBJ2-2; TRBD1 matches 9 bases. CDR3 length: 14 residues. J gave up 7 bases and V 3 bases, and 4 bases lay outside the gene matches. In germline, CDR1 is SGHRS, CDR2 YFSETQ. The CDR3 DNA is TGCGCCAGCAGCTGGGACAGGGCGGACGGGGAGCTGTTTTTT. Protein product: CASSWDRADGELFF. Full variable domain (rest looked up from reference TRBV5-1 and TRBJ2-2): KAGVTQTPRYLIKTRGQQVTLSCSPISGHRSVSWYQQTPGQGLQFLFEYFSETQRNKGNFPGRFSGRQFSNSRSEMNVSTLELGDSALYLCASSWDRADGELFFGEGSRLTVL.

The rearrangement links TRBV4-2 to TRBJ2-1, with TRBD2 as a possible D gene (5 bases). The CDR3 has 18 residues. Germline lookup yields CDR1 LGHNA and CDR2 YNFKEQ. V shed 4 bases and J shed 1 base, with 20 bases lying between them. DNA of the CDR3: TGTGCCAGCAGCCCTGGGGTCTTAGCGTCGAATTCCTACAATGAGCAGTTCTTC. This sequence encodes CASSPGVLASNSYNEQFF.

This clonotype was found many times. The CDR3 nucleotides are TGTGCCAGCAGACCAACAGGGCTTGGCTACACCTTC. Translation: CASRPTGLGYTF. J is TRBJ1-2 and V is TRBV28, with TRBD1 as a possible D gene (6 bases). The CDR3 sequence is 12 residues long. Germline V gene data show CDR1 as MDHEN and CDR2 as SYDVKM. V was pared by 6 bases and J by 7 bases, with 12 bases between.

In its sample, this clonotype was seen many times. The chain carries TRBV12-3 or TRBV12-4 and TRBJ1-2; the D is unclear. Trimming left V 6 bases short and J 1 base short, with 12 bases between. The CDR3 is 14 residues long. CDR3 in amino acids: CASRGPDRNYGYTF. CDR3 in DNA: TGTGCCAGCAGGGGTCCCGACCGTAACTATGGCTACACCTTC.

This clonotype was observed a few times. CDR3 DNA: TGCAGTGCTAGAATAAGCGGGAGGAGCTCCTACAATGAGCAGTTCTTC. This translates into CSARISGRSSYNEQFF. The V gene is TRBV20-1, the J gene TRBJ2-1; TRBD2 agrees at 9 bases. V shed 2 bases, J shed 0 bases, and the junction held 5 bases outside the gene matches. Germline loops: CDR1 DFQATT, CDR2 SNEGSKA (reference sequence). The CDR3 runs 16 residues.

This clonotype was counted many times. V and J are TRBV4-1 and TRBJ2-7; 9 bases fit TRBD1. From germline, CDR1 is MGHRA and CDR2 YSYEKL. The CDR3 totals 15 residues. V lost 4 bases, J lost 6 bases, and 10 bases stayed unmatched. As DNA, the CDR3 is TGCGCCAGCAGCCTAGAACCGGACAGGGGTGGCGAGCAGTACTTC. The encoded protein is CASSLEPDRGGEQYF.

In this sample, this clonotype turned up a few times. The genes are TRBV7-2 and TRBJ2-1; 8 bases fit TRBD2. Germline assignment: CDR1 SGHTA and CDR2 FQGNSA. The CDR3 consists of 14 residues. V lost 1 base to trimming and J lost 5 bases; unmatched junction nucleotides: 1. The CDR3 loop reads CASSLELADNEQFF. The CDR3 DNA reads TGTGCCAGCAGCTTAGAACTAGCGGACAATGAGCAGTTCTTC.

The rearrangement uses TRBV28 and TRBJ2-1; D remains unclear. Germline V gene data show CDR1 as MDHEN and CDR2 as SYDVKM. Trimming took off 6 bases at V and 9 bases at J, with 21 bases between the two ends. This CDR3 spans 15 amino acids. As DNA, the CDR3 is TGTGCCAGCAGGGGCAAGTTGGAGAGGCCCAGTGAGCAGTTCTTC. This codes for CASRGKLERPSEQFF.

The chain couples TRBV7-9 to TRBJ2-3; no clear D. This CDR3 has 13 residues. Looked up from germline, CDR1 is SEHNR and CDR2 is FQNEAQ (reference sequence). V gave up 2 bases and J gave up 9 bases, with 12 bases separating them. CDR3 bases: TGTGCCAGCAGCTTAAGGTCTGATGGCACGCAGTATTTT. As protein: CASSLRSDGTQYF.

The rearrangement joins TRBV5-1 to TRBJ2-7, with D perhaps given as TRBD1 or TRBD2 (6 bases each). Per germline, CDR1 SGHRS and CDR2 YFSETQ. V was clipped by 6 bases and J by 6 bases, with 25 bases between them. The CDR3 is made up of 16 amino acids. CDR3 loop: CASNVLPGAKRGEQYF. DNA for the CDR3: TGCGCCAGCAACGTACTCCCGGGGGCTAAGCGTGGCGAGCAGTACTTC. The complete variable domain, with remaining parts taken from reference TRBV5-1 and TRBJ2-7, reads KAGVTQTPRYLIKTRGQQVTLSCSPISGHRSVSWYQQTPGQGLQFLFEYFSETQRNKGNFPGRFSGRQFSNSRSEMNVSTLELGDSALYLCASNVLPGAKRGEQYFGPGTRLTVT.

This clonotype showed up just a few times. The chain recombines TRBV7-2 with TRBJ1-6; D uncertain. The CDR3 has 16 residues. Germline V CDR1 and CDR2: SGHTA, FQGNSA. Trimming took off 6 bases at V and 4 bases at J, with 16 bases between the two ends. CDR3 amino acids: CASSSRDSYYNSPLHF. CDR3 coding DNA: TGTGCCAGCAGTTCTCGGGATTCCTATTATAATTCACCCCTCCACTTT.

This clonotype was recorded a few times. The chain employs TRBV20-1 and TRBJ2-1; 8 bases align to TRBD2. Germline V gene sequence: CDR1 DFQATT, CDR2 SNEGSKA (reference sequence). Trimming cost V 3 bases and J 4 bases; bases outside gene matches: 2. CDR3 length equals 13 residues. The CDR3 bases are TGCAGTGCTAGCGGACTAGCTTACAATGAGCAGTTCTTC. This translates into CSASGLAYNEQFF.

This clonotype showed up just a few times. The chain carries TRBV5-6 and TRBJ1-2, with D uncertain. V was shortened by 3 bases and J by 5 bases, with 5 bases between the two germline ends. CDR1 is SGHDT, CDR2 YYEEEE, per germline. The CDR3 contains 11 residues. Here the CDR3 reads CASSSSYGYTF. CDR3 DNA sequence: TGTGCCAGCAGCTCAAGTTATGGCTACACCTTC.

The rearrangement joins TRBV10-3 to TRBJ2-2, with D perhaps TRBD1 (5 bases). Trimming stripped 2 bases from V and 4 bases from J, with 8 bases between. Germline V CDR1 and CDR2: ENHRY, SYGVKD. The CDR3 spans 14 residues. The CDR3 sequence: CAISEQGGTGELFF. DNA of the CDR3: TGTGCCATCAGTGAGCAGGGCGGCACCGGGGAGCTGTTTTTT.

This rearrangement joins TRBV9 to TRBJ2-1; 11 bases agree with TRBD2. The CDR3 has 17 residues. Germline V CDR1 and CDR2: SGDLS, YYNGEE. V was clipped by 1 base and J by 15 bases; unmatched bases: 18. The CDR3 loop is CASSVLGGASGRPALFF. CDR3 sequence (DNA): TGTGCCAGCAGCGTACTGGGCGGTGCTAGCGGGAGGCCGGCCTTGTTCTTC.

CDR3 residues: CASSPGRYEQYF. CDR3 DNA sequence: TGTGCCAGCAGCCCCGGACGTTACGAGCAGTACTTC. J is TRBJ2-7 and V is TRBV6-4; D remains ambiguous. CDR1 and CDR2 from the germline V gene are MRHNA and SNTAGT. The CDR3 is 12 residues long. Deletions cut 6 bases from V and 4 bases from J, with 10 bases between.

Remarks on this clonotype: A clone one base away is much larger, so this may be a read error. The rearrangement uses TRBV15 and TRBJ2-7, with D tentatively TRBD1 (6 bases). Germline CDR1 is LNHNV and CDR2 is YYDKDF (reference sequence). The CDR3 is made up of 15 amino acids. The CDR3 nucleotides read TGTGTCACCAGCAGAGATAACAGGGCCGCCTACGAGCAGTACTTC. Its protein is CVTSRDNRAAYEQYF.